This is a list of T cell receptor beta chains from one sample in a study of T-cell reconstitution after alpha-beta-depleted transplantation in children. TCRdb ran MiXCR on the PCR reads and lists one entry per CDR3 protein. The data hold approximately 980,000 distinct CDR3 sequences, with 25% to 30% observed a single time. Sample: PBMCs, mostly from graft donor cells, taken 360 days after TCRalphabeta/CD19-depleted stem cell transplant. The receptors originated from a boy less than two years old who had a stem cell transplant for SCID, so the T cells may come from the graft donor. Both conserved end residues are part of each CDR3. The D gene is left open where the match is weak. Clone sizes are given selectively: once, few, many, or a class where the clone is expanded.

-	TRBJ2-7	-	TRBV25-1	CASSEGGSAYEQYF	TGTGCCAGCAGTGAAGGTGGGTCCGCCTACGAGCAGTACTTC
TRBD1	TRBJ2-7	-	TRBV5-1	CASSPTGTGPSYEQYF	TGCGCCAGCAGCCCTACCGGGACAGGGCCTTCCTACGAGCAGTACTTC
-	TRBJ1-5	few	TRBV28	CASSFTLTYQPQHF	TGTGCCAGCAGTTTTACGCTAACTTATCAGCCCCAGCATTTT
-	TRBJ1-1	-	TRBV29-1	CSVDRDTEAFF	TGCAGCGTTGATCGAGACACTGAAGCTTTCTTT
-	TRBJ1-1	few	TRBV4-1	CASSLHANPNTEAFF	TGCGCCAGCAGCCTTCACGCGAACCCGAACACTGAAGCTTTCTTT
TRBD1	TRBJ2-7	-	TRBV6-1	CASWSGGRRYF	TGTGCCAGTTGGTCAGGGGGACGGAGGTACTTC
-	TRBJ2-3	-	TRBV12-3/TRBV12-4	CASSSGRGTTDTQYF	TGTGCCAGCAGTTCGGGTAGGGGGACCACAGATACGCAGTATTTT
-	TRBJ2-5	-	TRBV5-1	CASSSGGMETQYF	TGCGCCAGCAGCTCGGGGGGCATGGAGACCCAGTACTTC
-	TRBJ2-3	-	TRBV20-1	CSARTDSALTDTQYF	TGCAGTGCTAGGACTGACAGTGCCCTCACAGATACGCAGTATTTT
-	TRBJ1-1	-	TRBV6-1	CASRVGGKAGGTEAFF	TGTGCCAGCCGAGTCGGGGGGAAGGCGGGTGGGACTGAAGCTTTCTTT
-	TRBJ2-2	-	TRBV6-2/TRBV6-3	CASGRDGNTGELFF	TGTGCCAGCGGCCGGGACGGGAACACCGGGGAGCTGTTTTTT
-	TRBJ2-2	-	TRBV5-1	CASSLEGQTNTGELFF	TGCGCCAGCAGCTTGGAAGGACAGACGAACACCGGGGAGCTGTTTTTT
-	TRBJ2-5	-	TRBV20-1	CSARDPRETQYF	TGCAGTGCTAGAGATCCCCGAGAGACCCAGTACTTC
-	TRBJ1-2	-	TRBV20-1	CSAREAREGGYDGYTF	TGCAGTGCTAGAGAGGCCCGAGAAGGAGGATACGATGGCTACACCTTC
-	TRBJ2-1	-	TRBV28	CASSTLRGSSYNEQFF	TGTGCCAGCAGTACCCTACGGGGGAGCTCCTACAATGAGCAGTTCTTC
TRBD1	TRBJ2-6	once	TRBV20-1	CSAPGTGVSGANVLTF	TGCAGTGCTCCCGGGACAGGGGTCTCTGGGGCCAACGTCCTGACTTTC
-	TRBJ1-2	-	TRBV20-1	CSARDTPGQPPSYGYTF	TGCAGTGCTAGAGATACCCCCGGGCAGCCCCCTTCCTATGGCTACACCTTC
TRBD2	TRBJ2-7	few	TRBV20-1	CSAREGLAGPYEQYF	TGCAGTGCTAGAGAGGGGCTAGCGGGGCCCTACGAGCAGTACTTC
-	TRBJ2-5	-	TRBV29-1	CSVEFRAETQYF	TGCAGCGTTGAGTTTAGGGCGGAGACCCAGTACTTC
-	TRBJ1-3	-	TRBV20-1	CSARDWRKENRNTIYF	TGCAGTGCTAGAGATTGGCGCAAAGAGAACCGAAACACCATATATTTT
TRBD1	TRBJ1-2	-	TRBV5-5	CASSFRLVTGYGYGYTF	TGTGCCAGCAGCTTTCGCCTCGTGACAGGGTACGGCTATGGCTACACCTTC
TRBD1	TRBJ1-3	-	TRBV15	CATSRFDRAGNTIYF	TGTGCCACCAGCAGATTCGACAGGGCTGGAAACACCATATATTTT
-	TRBJ2-2	-	TRBV12-3/TRBV12-4	CASSFDRSGTGELFF	TGTGCCAGCAGTTTTGACAGGTCGGGGACCGGGGAGCTGTTTTTT
TRBD2	TRBJ2-7	few	TRBV13	CASSTRTSGGYTPLEQYF	TGTGCCAGCAGCACCCGGACTAGCGGGGGGTACACCCCTCTCGAGCAGTACTTC